The clone carrying this T cell receptor (beta chain) has more than one count but fewer than ten. Its antigen is not identified. This record comes from a study of T-cell memory formation after mild COVID-19. Whole-study context: Each donor largely had its own TCR clusters. General observations from the study: The authors did not confirm SARS-CoV-2 specificity of second-wave clones peaking day 37. Some clones that responded were present in memory (sampled pre-infection), which suggests cross-reactive memory joined.

Germline CDR1 SGHRS, CDR2 YFSETQ. The length of the CDR3 is 16 residues. V was pared by 3 bases and J by 7 bases, with 17 bases between. TCRdb re-analysed the 5' RACE reads in MiXCR, keeping a single row per CDR3 protein. The data show 300,000 to 400,000 distinct CDR3 sequences, 15% to 20% seen once. The sequence was obtained from a man younger than 35 who had mild COVID-19 (a few samples of this study predate the infection). Cell type and time point are not known. Source material: PBMCs or a T cell subset sorted from them (not recorded which). V gene TRBV5-1 combines with J gene TRBJ1-6, with D possibly being TRBD1 (5 bases). As DNA, the CDR3 is TGCGCCAGCAGCTATGGGGGTATGGGGTCCAATTCACCCCTCCACTTT. Its translation: CASSYGGMGSNSPLHF.